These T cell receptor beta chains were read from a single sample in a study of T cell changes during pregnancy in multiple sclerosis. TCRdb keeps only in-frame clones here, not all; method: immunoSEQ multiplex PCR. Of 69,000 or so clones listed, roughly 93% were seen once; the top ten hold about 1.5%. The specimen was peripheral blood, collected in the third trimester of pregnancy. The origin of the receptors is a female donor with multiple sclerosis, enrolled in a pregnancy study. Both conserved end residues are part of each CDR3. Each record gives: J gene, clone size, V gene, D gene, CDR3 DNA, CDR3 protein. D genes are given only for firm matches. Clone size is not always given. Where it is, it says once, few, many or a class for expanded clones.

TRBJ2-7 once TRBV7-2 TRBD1 TGTGCCAGCAGCTCCTCCGGGACAGGGGGGAAAGAGCAGTACTTC CASSSSGTGGKEQYF
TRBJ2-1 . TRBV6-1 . TGTGCCAGCAGCCTAGATAGGAGCTCCTACAATGAGCAGTTCTTC CASSLDRSSYNEQFF
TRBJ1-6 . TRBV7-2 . TGTGCCAGCAGCCCGATGGGACGGGGGAATTCACCCCTCCACTTT CASSPMGRGNSPLHF
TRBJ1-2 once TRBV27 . TGTGCCAGCAGTTTTAGGGGAAGCTATGGCTACACCTTC CASSFRGSYGYTF
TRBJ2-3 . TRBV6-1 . TGTGCCAGCTCCGGGGAGCCTAGCACAGATACGCAGTATTTT CASSGEPSTDTQYF
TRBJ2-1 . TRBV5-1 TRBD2 TGCGCCAGCAGCTTGTTCATCGGGACTGGTAGAAGCGGGGGGGGCGATGAGCAGTTCTTC CASSLFIGTGRSGGGDEQFF
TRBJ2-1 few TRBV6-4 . TGTGCCAGCAGTGACTCTGGGGGGGGCCGCAATGAGCAGTTCTTC CASSDSGGGRNEQFF
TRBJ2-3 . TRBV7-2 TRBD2 TGTGCCAGCAGCCCGGGGGGTACGCAGTATTTT CASSPGGTQYF
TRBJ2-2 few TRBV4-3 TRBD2 TGCGCCAGCAGCCTGTTCCGAGGGCAGGGACTAGCGGGGGCCCCGAACACCGGGGAGCTGTTTTTT CASSLFRGQGLAGAPNTGELFF
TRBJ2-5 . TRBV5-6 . TGTGCCAGCAGCTTGCTGCTACCGATAGAGACCCAGTACTTC CASSLLLPIETQYF
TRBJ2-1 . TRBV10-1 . TGCGCCAGCAGTCCCGTCGAGGGCTTGGGGTCCTACAATGAGCAGTTCTTC CASSPVEGLGSYNEQFF
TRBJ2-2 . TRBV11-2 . TGTGCCAGCAGCTTAAGCCCAGGATGGGACACCGGGGAGCTGTTTTTT CASSLSPGWDTGELFF
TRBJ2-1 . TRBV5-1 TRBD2 TGCGCCAGCAGCTTGCGGGGGGGCGGATACAATGAGCAGTTCTTC CASSLRGGGYNEQFF
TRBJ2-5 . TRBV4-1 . TGCGCCAGCAGCCAAGAGGGTAACAGGGTCTGGGGGACCCAGTACTTC CASSQEGNRVWGTQYF
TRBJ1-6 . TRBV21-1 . TGTGCCAGCCCTAAGGCGCGGGGGGCAAATTCACCCCTCCACTTT CASPKARGANSPLHF
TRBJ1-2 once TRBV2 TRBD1 TGTGCCAGCAGCCCTTTTACAGGGGGGAGTCGCTTTGGCTACACCTTC CASSPFTGGSRFGYTF
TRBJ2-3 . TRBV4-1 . TGCGCCAGCAGTAGACAGTCCACAGATACGCAGTATTTT CASSRQSTDTQYF
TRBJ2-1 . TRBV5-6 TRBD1 TGTGCCAGCAGCTTGCTTAGGGGGCCCTCCTACAATGAGCAGTTCTTC CASSLLRGPSYNEQFF
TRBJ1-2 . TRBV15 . TGTGCCACCAGCAGAGACGTGGACTCAGGCGGCTACACCTTC CATSRDVDSGGYTF
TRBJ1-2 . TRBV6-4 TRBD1 TGTGCCAGCAGTGTCGAGGGACAGGGGGTAGGTGGCTACACCTTC CASSVEGQGVGGYTF
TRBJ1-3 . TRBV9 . TGTGCCAGCAGCCCTGGGACACTTCACGCCATATATTTT CASSPGTLHAIYF